These T cell receptor beta chains were read from a single sample in a study of shared clonotypes between healthy human individuals. Sequencing used immunoSEQ multiplex PCR; TCRdb keeps in-frame clones, though not all of them. The profile shows under 2.5 million clones, roughly 92% of them singletons. The sample taken for sequencing was naive CD4+ T cells from PBMCs. The receptors originated from a man younger than 35 in good health. Some clones in this sample may be carry-over from other donors' samples. Both conserved end residues are part of each CDR3. A D gene is named only where the DNA matches it firmly. The size entry is marked missing in some rows and otherwise reads once, few, many or a size class.

V	D	J	size	DNA	CDR3
TRBV5-4	.	TRBJ2-1	.	TGTGCCAGCAGTGGTTGGCGCCTGGATGAGCAGTTCTTC	CASSGWRLDEQFF
TRBV11-2	TRBD1	TRBJ2-1	.	TGTGCCAGCAGCCACACCTTATGGACAGGGGAGGGTAGTGAGCAGTTCTTC	CASSHTLWTGEGSEQFF
TRBV28	TRBD1	TRBJ2-1	.	TGTGCCAGCAGTTTATATCGGACAGGCAATGAGCAGTTCTTC	CASSLYRTGNEQFF
TRBV9	.	TRBJ2-3	.	TGTGCCAGCAGCGTAGATCTGGTCGCTACTGGGGGCACAGATACGCAGTATTTT	CASSVDLVATGGTDTQYF
TRBV6-6	.	TRBJ2-1	.	TGTGCCAGCAGTCCTCCTAGAAGGGGGTTGGTAGCTGAGCAGTTCTTC	CASSPPRRGLVAEQFF
TRBV2	.	TRBJ2-1	.	TGTGCCAGCGTCCTTTCTTTAGGGGAGCAGTTCTTC	CASVLSLGEQFF
TRBV5-1	.	TRBJ1-1	.	TGCGCCAGCAGCCCCGACAGACCTTTGGGCACTGAAGCTTTCTTT	CASSPDRPLGTEAFF
TRBV25-1	TRBD2	TRBJ2-1	.	TGTGCCAGCAGTGAACGAGGACTAGGCACGGGGGGTGAGCAGTTCTTC	CASSERGLGTGGEQFF
TRBV28	.	TRBJ2-5	few	TGTGCCAGCAGTTTATCCCAAGAGACCCAGTACTTC	CASSLSQETQYF
TRBV7-9	.	TRBJ2-1	.	TGTGCCAGCAGCTTGATCAGGGGACCGTTCTTC	CASSLIRGPFF
TRBV9	TRBD2	TRBJ2-1	.	TGTGCCAGCAGCGCCCGACTAGCGGGAGAATACAATGAGCAGTTCTTC	CASSARLAGEYNEQFF
TRBV7-9	.	TRBJ2-6	.	TGTGCCAGCAGCCAGACGGGGGGCGCTGGGGCCAACGTCCTGACTTTC	CASSQTGGAGANVLTF
TRBV18	.	TRBJ1-1	few	TGTGCCAGCTCACCAGGTAGTGGGACAGAAGCTTTCTTT	CASSPGSGTEAFF
TRBV7-9	.	TRBJ1-1	few	TGTGCCAGCAGCTTAAATAGTTACACTGAAGCTTTCTTT	CASSLNSYTEAFF
TRBV19	TRBD1	TRBJ1-1	.	TGTGCCAGTAGTATCACATCTGGGACAGGGGGCATCACTGAAGCTTTCTTT	CASSITSGTGGITEAFF
TRBV18	.	TRBJ2-5	.	TGTGCCAGCGCTCCGCGGGAGACCCAGTACTTC	CASAPRETQYF
TRBV28	.	TRBJ2-3	.	TGTGCCAGCAGCCAAGGGGGTGTTGGCACAGATACGCAGTATTTT	CASSQGGVGTDTQYF
TRBV6-6	.	TRBJ2-3	.	TGTGCCAGCAGGGAGGTGGGGACAGATACGCAGTATTTT	CASREVGTDTQYF
TRBV7-9	TRBD2	TRBJ2-1	.	TGTGCCAGCAGCCTCCGGACTAGCCGATTAGGCTACAATGAGCAGTTCTTC	CASSLRTSRLGYNEQFF
TRBV11-2	.	TRBJ2-3	.	TGTGCCAGCAGCTTGAGGCCGGACACAGATACGCAGTATTTT	CASSLRPDTDTQYF
TRBV10-3	TRBD2	TRBJ2-7	.	TGTGCCATCAGTGACCCCTCGGCGGGAGGCTACGAGCAGTACTTC	CAISDPSAGGYEQYF
TRBV29-1	TRBD1	TRBJ1-2	.	TGCAGCGTTGGGACAGGGACTTATGGCTACACCTTC	CSVGTGTYGYTF
TRBV27	.	TRBJ2-7	.	TGTGCCAGCAGTCTAAGGACAGCGCTCTACGAGCAGTACTTC	CASSLRTALYEQYF
TRBV25-1	.	TRBJ1-2	.	TGTGCCAGCAGGCGAGGACAGAACTATGGCTACACCTTC	CASRRGQNYGYTF
TRBV9	TRBD1	TRBJ1-2	.	TGTGCCAGCACGGACAGGGGCATTCGTGGCTACACCTTC	CASTDRGIRGYTF
TRBV7-2	TRBD2	TRBJ2-5	.	TGTGCCAGCAGCTTCAGCGGGGTACAAGAGACCCAGTACTTC	CASSFSGVQETQYF
TRBV5-1	TRBD1	TRBJ2-5	.	TGCGCCAGCAGCTTCGGACAGGGTCAAGAGACCCAGTACTTC	CASSFGQGQETQYF
TRBV4-2	.	TRBJ2-1	.	TGTGCCAGCAGCCAAGAGAGTTACAATGAGCAGTTCTTC	CASSQESYNEQFF
TRBV7-9	TRBD1	TRBJ2-7	.	TGTGCCAGCAGCAGGCCGGGACAGCTTACTCGGGAGCAGTACTTC	CASSRPGQLTREQYF
TRBV5-6	TRBD1	TRBJ1-2	.	TGTGCCAGCAGCTTTGGGACAGAGATCACTAACTATGGCTACACCTTC	CASSFGTEITNYGYTF
TRBV5-1	TRBD2	TRBJ2-3	.	TGCGCCAGCAGCTTGATTCCTAGCGGGAGGGAGGGCACAGATACGCAGTATTTT	CASSLIPSGREGTDTQYF
TRBV7-2	TRBD1	TRBJ1-2	.	TGTGCCAGCAGCTTAGCCGGGACAGGTTCTAACTATGGCTACACCTTC	CASSLAGTGSNYGYTF
TRBV28	.	TRBJ2-1	.	TGTGCCAGCAGTTTAGAGTCCCGCTCCTACAATGAGCAGTTCTTC	CASSLESRSYNEQFF
TRBV5-4	TRBD1	TRBJ2-1	.	TGTGCCAGCAGCACCGGACAGGGACTCTACAATGAGCAGTTCTTC	CASSTGQGLYNEQFF
TRBV5-3	TRBD2	TRBJ2-1	.	TGTGCCAGAAGCTTGTGTCTAGCGGGTAGAACCAGATACAATGAGCAGTTCTTC	CARSLCLAGRTRYNEQFF
TRBV29-1	.	TRBJ1-3	.	TGCAGCGCCGAGGGGGGGGCGAGCTCTGGAAACACCATATATTTT	CSAEGGASSGNTIYF
TRBV2	.	TRBJ2-1	.	TGTGCCAGCAGTGAGATCGCGGCTAGCAATGAGCAGTTCTTC	CASSEIAASNEQFF
TRBV7-8	.	TRBJ1-2	.	TGTGCCAGCAGCTTAGGGGGGGACAAACTCTATGGCTACACCTTC	CASSLGGDKLYGYTF
TRBV29-1	TRBD1	TRBJ2-7	.	TGCAGCGTGACCCCCGGGACAGGGGACTCCTACGAGCAGTACTTC	CSVTPGTGDSYEQYF
TRBV27	.	TRBJ1-6	.	TGTGCCAGCAGTTTAATAAGGGGTTCCCTCCCCTATAATTCACCCCTCCACTTT	CASSLIRGSLPYNSPLHF
TRBV11-2	TRBD2	TRBJ2-1	once	TGTGCCAGCAGCTTACCACTAGCGGGAGGAGGCAATGAGCAGTTCTTC	CASSLPLAGGGNEQFF
TRBV28	.	TRBJ1-5	few	TGTGCCAGCAGTACTCAGCCCCAGCATTTT	CASSTQPQHF
TRBV6-5	.	TRBJ2-3	.	TGTGCCAGCAGTTACGGGACCGTGGCCGGGGCAGATACGCAGTATTTT	CASSYGTVAGADTQYF
TRBV5-1	.	TRBJ1-3	.	TGCGCCAGCAGCCCTGGCCCGGGACCGAGAGTCTCTGGAAACACCATATATTTT	CASSPGPGPRVSGNTIYF
TRBV5-1	TRBD1	TRBJ2-1	.	TGCGCCAGCAGCTTCTACAGGGGTAATGAGCAGTTCTTC	CASSFYRGNEQFF
TRBV5-1	TRBD1	TRBJ1-2	.	TGCGCCAGCAGCTTGGAGGGACAGGGAGTTGGCTACACCTTC	CASSLEGQGVGYTF
TRBV28	.	TRBJ1-5	.	TGTGCCAGCAGACGCCCCGGATTTAGCAATCAGCCCCAGCATTTT	CASRRPGFSNQPQHF